This entry concerns a single T cell receptor (beta chain). Generated by immunoSEQ multiplex PCR, the TCRdb table keeps only in-frame clones and is missing some. The table records 130,000 or so clones, approximately 94% of them present only once. The data are from a study of OX40 agonist ivuxolimab in advanced cancers. Study-wide context: Ivuxolimab doses were 0.01, 0.1, 0.3, 1.5, 3 or 10 mg/kg every 2 weeks.

The V gene's germline CDR1 is KGHSH and CDR2 LQKENI. The length of the CDR3 is 15 residues. V lost 3 bases to trimming and J lost 8 bases, with 19 bases between them. At cycle 4 day 1, cycle 7 day 1, and baseline, blood was sampled. The rearrangement joins TRBV18 to TRBJ1-2; unclear D gene. The clonotype was recovered from an adult with an advanced solid tumor such as melanoma, head and neck, liver or kidney cancer. This specimen consisted of CD4+ or CD8+ T cells sorted from blood, obtained in a trial of the OX40 agonist ivuxolimab. CDR3 in DNA: TGTGCCAGCTCACCCCTAGACCTCGCATCGGTAGGCTACACCTTC. Translation: CASSPLDLASVGYTF.